The clone carrying this T cell receptor (beta chain) was picked up many times. Germline V gives CDR1 SGHTA, CDR2 FQGNSA. The ends were cut back, 5 bases at V and 8 bases at J, with 23 bases in the middle. The CDR3 is made up of 16 amino acids. The sample comes from a study of early T cells in non-severe SARS-CoV-2 infection. As part of library construction, unique molecular identifiers were attached to individual cDNA molecules. TCRdb independently ran MiXCR on the 5' RACE reads; one entry per CDR3 protein. Found here are over 25,000 distinct CDR3 sequences, more than 4.5% of them singletons; the top ten hold approximately 0.88%.

Input material: whole blood. This rearrangement joins TRBV7-2 to TRBJ2-3; D might be TRBD2 (7 bases). The sequence derives from an adult who was a healthcare worker with PCR-confirmed SARS-CoV-2 infection or an uninfected control (not recorded which). CDR3 in DNA: TGTGCCAGCAGCCTGAAAGGGGGGGGACCTATGGGTACGCAGTATTTT. It encodes CASSLKGGGPMGTQYF.